The rows below give T cell receptor beta chains drawn from one sample of a study of blood T cell repertoires in COVID-19. Clones were read by immunoSEQ multiplex PCR, and TCRdb kept only the in-frame ones, dropping some. The sample has 90,000 to 120,000 clones; roughly 71% are singletons. The material sequenced was peripheral blood. The receptors originated from a man at least 80 years old with acute or convalescent COVID-19. Both conserved end residues are trimmed from each CDR3. The order of the fields is J gene, V gene, clone size, CDR3 protein. Rows give clone size only sometimes, using once, few, many, or a class for an expanded clone.

TRBJ2-2,TRBV3-1/TRBV3-2,NA,ATTNTGELF
TRBJ2-7,TRBV10-1,NA,ASSGGGFPEQY
TRBJ2-1,TRBV3-1/TRBV3-2,NA,ASSDPGLAGRNEQF
TRBJ2-5,TRBV28,NA,ASSFPGSGVQETQY
TRBJ2-2,TRBV4-3,NA,ASSQEKEGLAAGELF
TRBJ2-1,TRBV9,NA,ASSSRAAGVGNEQF
TRBJ2-5,TRBV4-2,NA,ASSQPEVETQY
TRBJ1-1,TRBV2,NA,ASRTRTEAF
TRBJ1-4,TRBV6-5,NA,ASRGQLGEKLF
TRBJ2-1,TRBV9,NA,ASSAFAGPGDEQF
TRBJ2-5,TRBV2,NA,ASATGPWETQY
TRBJ1-5,TRBV23-1,NA,ASSQSWPDQGLERGAAQPQH
TRBJ2-7,TRBV10-3,NA,ATGLAGTPPEQY
TRBJ2-7,TRBV5-5,NA,ASSRLAGVQEQY
TRBJ2-7,TRBV19,few,ASSTDRGSTYEQY
TRBJ1-2,TRBV19,NA,ASNLDTGGGGYT
TRBJ1-1,TRBV30,NA,AWSVLGPFEAF
TRBJ1-1,TRBV6-2/TRBV6-3,NA,ASSSYPRGTEAF
TRBJ2-5,TRBV6-6,NA,ASSYGQIETQY
TRBJ2-1,TRBV18,NA,ASSKGGQNNEQF
TRBJ2-1,TRBV25-1,NA,ASTQAGVTDREQF
TRBJ1-5,TRBV12-3/TRBV12-4,few,ASSTGGDQPQH
TRBJ1-2,TRBV28,NA,ASSFEAGYT
TRBJ1-1,TRBV7-8,NA,ASSLGSQGRDTEAF
TRBJ1-1,TRBV27,NA,ASSLYPGPGTEAF
TRBJ2-3,TRBV4-1,NA,ASSQGLLAGGLSDTQY
TRBJ1-2,TRBV19,NA,ASTDTYGYT
TRBJ1-2,TRBV19,NA,ASSKTPRDSWGYT
TRBJ2-3,TRBV7-9,NA,ASSFSSGTDTQY
TRBJ1-1,TRBV5-8,NA,ASSPYVTVTEAF
TRBJ1-3,TRBV19,few,ASRWTDTNLQSGNTIY
TRBJ2-3,TRBV10-3,few,AIRKEQRTDTQY
TRBJ1-2,TRBV18,NA,ASSPSEQYGYT
TRBJ1-5,TRBV28,few,ASTQSNQPQH
TRBJ1-1,TRBV29-1,NA,SVAGRWVTEAF
TRBJ2-6,TRBV2,NA,ASSLQSSGANVLT
TRBJ2-1,TRBV28,NA,ASSLPGTESYNEQF
TRBJ1-3,TRBV6-6,NA,ASSGTGGGNTIY
TRBJ2-1,TRBV6-2/TRBV6-3,NA,ASSLQVSALVQF
TRBJ2-7,TRBV6-5,NA,ASSSVGDEQY